Sequencing of this T cell receptor beta chain was carried out in a study of shared clonotypes between healthy human individuals. Study-level findings and limits: Deeper or shallower sequencing was expected to change how clonotypes are shared among donors. About 5% was the fraction of naive CD4 clonotypes found shared across four donors. The study found lower generation probabilities in non-shared clonotypes than in those shared by all four donors.

As regards this clone: Its antigen is still unknown. An end of the junction differs from the germline gene, which may be a read error.

Template for every sorted-subset replicate PCR totaled approximately 0.2 ug DNA, 30,000 to 35,000 T cell genomes. Sequencing used immunoSEQ multiplex PCR; TCRdb keeps in-frame clones, though not all of them. Among millions of clones listed, approximately 95% were seen once. The sequencing input was naive CD4+ T cells sorted from blood. Subset indicated: CD45RA+ positively selected. The receptor was isolated from a man between 18 and 35 years old in good health.

The CDR3 spells CASSLRGDGDF. CDR3 bases: TGTGCCAGCAGTCTAAGAGGGGATGGGGATTTT. This chain joins TRBV28 and TRBJ1-5, with a possible D match to TRBD1 (5 bases). Germline loops: CDR1 MDHEN, CDR2 SYDVKM. The CDR3 is 11 residues long.